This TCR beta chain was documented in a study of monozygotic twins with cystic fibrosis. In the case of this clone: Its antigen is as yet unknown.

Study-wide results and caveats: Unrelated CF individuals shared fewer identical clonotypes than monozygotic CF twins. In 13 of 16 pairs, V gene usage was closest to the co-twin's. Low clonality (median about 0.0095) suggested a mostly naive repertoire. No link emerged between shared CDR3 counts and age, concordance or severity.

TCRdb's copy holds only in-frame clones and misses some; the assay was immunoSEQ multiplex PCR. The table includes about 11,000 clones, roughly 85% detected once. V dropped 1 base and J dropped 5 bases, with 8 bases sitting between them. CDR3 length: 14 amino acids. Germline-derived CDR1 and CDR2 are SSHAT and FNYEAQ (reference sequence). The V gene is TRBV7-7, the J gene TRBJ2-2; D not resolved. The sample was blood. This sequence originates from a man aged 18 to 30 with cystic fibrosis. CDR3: CASSLGAATGELFF. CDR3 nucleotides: TGTGCCAGCAGCTTAGGGGCCGCTACCGGGGAGCTGTTTTTT.